This TCR beta chain is from a study of Ad26.COV2.S vaccination and SARS-CoV-2 variants. Study in general: Within the COV1001 Ad26.COV2.S trial arm, the donor was enrolled. Findings and caveats of the study: Quantification of TCR breadth and depth may have yielded underestimates of total T cell responses. A substantial breadth of spike-specific CD8+ and CD4+ T cell responses after vaccination has been reported.

The protocol was immunoSEQ multiplex PCR, while the TCRdb copy is restricted to in-frame clones and leaves out a portion. Counted here are some 390,000 clones, approximately 89% occurring once; the ten biggest clones make up approximately 1.9%. The treatment denotes: 19 received Ad26.COV2.S at low or high dose, single or two shots; 5 received placebo; per-sample allocation not given. Day 63 after the first vaccine or placebo injection was the time point for sampling. Adults aged 18-55 years in Boston included the donor. Concerning this clone itself: As yet, its antigen is unknown.

The source is a person between 18 and 65 years old who received the Ad26.COV2.S COVID-19 vaccine or a placebo. The sequencing used peripheral blood, collected in a trial of Ad26.COV2.S vaccine versus placebo.

CDR3 bases: TGTGCCACCAGCAGAGATTGGGCCAAGGTGGGGGGCTACACCTTC. Translated: CATSRDWAKVGGYTF. This chain uses TRBV15 with TRBJ1-2; no clear D. V shed 0 bases and J shed 8 bases, with 16 bases lying between them. CDR1 LNHNV and CDR2 YYDKDF come from the germline V gene (reference sequence). This CDR3 contains 15 residues.